This T cell receptor (beta chain) was found in a study of blood T cell repertoires in COVID-19. Self-reported history from a screening survey and questionnaire set each donor's cohort. Germline-derived CDR1 and CDR2 are SEHNR and FQNEAQ (reference sequence). Losses at the gene ends were 4 bases for V and 2 bases for J; bases not matched to a gene: 3. The CDR3 is 15 residues long. Sequenced by immunoSEQ multiplex PCR; TCRdb stores in-frame clones only, minus some. The sample carries under 450,000 clones, under 85% recorded once. The chain couples TRBV7-9 to TRBJ2-1, with TRBD2 matching over 9 bases. Sequencing was carried out using PBMCs or T cells enriched from blood (not recorded which). This sequence originates from a woman aged 50 to 65 who had recovered from COVID-19. The CDR3 spells CASSSSGVPYNEQFF. The CDR3 region has the DNA TGTGCCAGCAGCTCTAGCGGGGTCCCCTACAATGAGCAGTTCTTC.